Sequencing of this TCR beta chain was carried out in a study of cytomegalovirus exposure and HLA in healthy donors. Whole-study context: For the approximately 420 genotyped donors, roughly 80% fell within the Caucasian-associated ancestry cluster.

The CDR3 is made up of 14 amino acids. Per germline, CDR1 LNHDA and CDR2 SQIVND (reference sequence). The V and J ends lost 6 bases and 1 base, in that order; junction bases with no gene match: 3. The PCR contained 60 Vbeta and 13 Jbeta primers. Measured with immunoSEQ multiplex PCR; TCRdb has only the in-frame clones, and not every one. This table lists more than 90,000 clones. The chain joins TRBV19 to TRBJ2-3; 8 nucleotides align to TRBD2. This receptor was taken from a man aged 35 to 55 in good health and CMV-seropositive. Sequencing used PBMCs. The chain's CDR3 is CASRPGLGTDTQYF. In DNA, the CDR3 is TGTGCCAGTAGGCCGGGACTAGGCACAGATACGCAGTATTTT.